Presented here are 26 T cell receptor beta chains from one specimen sequenced in a study of T cells expressing NK-cell markers (dated by TCRdb to 2020 to 2022). Library preparation was by 5' RACE. The instrument was an Illumina HiSeq 2000. The reads were reprocessed in TCRdb, with one entry per CDR3 protein sequence and no accompanying DNA. This specimen's table enumerates nearly 8,000 distinct CDR3 sequences. The ten most abundant clones make up 10% of the sample. Source material: blood T cells: a sorted CD56 or NKG2C T cell subset, CD4+ or CD8+ T cells, or bulk PBMC T cells (not recorded which). These receptors all stem from a man aged 18 to 30 in good health. Donor details come from another sample of the same person, matched by shared clones.

Measured by frequency, this clonotype is medium-sized. The gene calls are TRBV29-1 and TRBJ2-5; as DNA is missing, the TRBD1 call by TCRdb cannot be tested. In germline, CDR1 is SQVTM, CDR2 ANQGSEA. The CDR3 consists of 11 residues. This chain's CDR3 is CSVGADETQYF.

The chain recombines TRBV12-3 or TRBV12-4 with TRBJ1-6. CDR3 length: 16 residues. The CDR3 here is CASREDRGSYNSPLHF.

The V gene is TRBV28, the J gene TRBJ2-7; TCRdb proposes TRBD2, but this gene call is untestable without DNA. Germline values: CDR1 MDHEN, CDR2 SYDVKM. This CDR3 is 13 amino acids long. The CDR3 loop is CASSVLPSYEQYF.

This clonotype is classed as medium-sized by frequency. This rearrangement joins TRBV20-1 to TRBJ2-5; TCRdb reports TRBD2, a call that lacks DNA to check it against. This CDR3 comprises 13 residues. Per the germline V gene, CDR1 is DFQATT and CDR2 is SNEGSKA (reference sequence). The CDR3 sequence: CSARASLQETQYF.

This chain joins TRBV18 and TRBJ1-1. Germline V gene data show CDR1 as KGHSH and CDR2 as LQKENI. The length of the CDR3 is 13 residues. CDR3 residues: CASSPQDRTEAFF.

The gene calls are TRBV20-1 and TRBJ1-1. There are 13 residues in the CDR3. CDR1 and CDR2 (germline): DFQATT, SNEGSKA (reference sequence). This CDR3 is CSAITGMNTEAFF.

The rearrangement links TRBV6-2 or TRBV6-3 to TRBJ2-1; lacking DNA, the TRBD1 call made by TCRdb goes unchecked. Germline loops: CDR1 MNHEY, CDR2 SVGEGT. The CDR3 extends over 16 amino acids. CDR3 in amino acids: CASSYHPPRGYNEQFF.

The chain has TRBV5-6 and TRBJ1-5; TCRdb names TRBD1, which stays unverified in the absence of DNA. The CDR3 length is 14 residues. Germline assignment: CDR1 SGHDT and CDR2 YYEEEE. The CDR3 here is CASSLQGFNQPQHF.

The chain couples TRBV12-3 or TRBV12-4 to TRBJ1-3. This CDR3 contains 14 residues. The CDR3 here is CASSFGTSGNTIYF.

Judged by frequency, this clonotype is medium-sized. The V gene is TRBV12-3 or TRBV12-4, the J gene TRBJ2-1; TCRdb outputs TRBD1, but without DNA this stays unchecked. This CDR3 has 16 amino acids. The CDR3 here is CASSGEGGLGNNEQFF.

By frequency, this clonotype is medium-sized. The J gene is TRBJ2-2, the V gene TRBV28; TCRdb picks TRBD1, but there is no DNA to check that call. Germline V lookup: CDR1 MDHEN, CDR2 SYDVKM. The CDR3 consists of 19 residues. Here the CDR3 reads CASSKTGLWIATNTGELFF.

The V and J genes are TRBV4-1 and TRBJ1-4; the D call from TCRdb, TRBD1, cannot be confirmed without DNA. The CDR3 contains 15 residues. The V gene's germline CDR1 is MGHRA and CDR2 YSYEKL. The CDR3 loop reads CASSLLGIGGEKLFF.

J is TRBJ1-5 and V is TRBV20-1; TCRdb's assignment of TRBD1 cannot be checked, as there is no DNA. The CDR3 is 14 amino acids. Germline V gene lookup returns CDR1 DFQATT and CDR2 SNEGSKA (reference sequence). The CDR3 is CSAWDRGLREPQHF.

The V gene is TRBV5-1, the J gene TRBJ1-1; TCRdb's D call of TRBD1 is untestable without DNA. This CDR3 is built from 15 residues. Germline V gene sequence: CDR1 SGHRS, CDR2 YFSETQ. CDR3 region: CASSRDRAVNTEAFF.

This sequence joins TRBV5-1 and TRBJ1-1; the TRBD1 assignment by TCRdb is unverifiable without DNA. This CDR3 region has 11 residues. Germline CDR1 reads SGHRS; CDR2 reads YFSETQ. Here the CDR3 reads CASSPGSEAFF.

This rearrangement joins TRBV7-2 to TRBJ1-2; TCRdb's D gene call, TRBD1, goes unchecked for lack of DNA. The germline V gene has CDR1 SGHTA and CDR2 FQGNSA. This CDR3 comprises 15 residues. CDR3 sequence reads: CASSLQSTGVDGYTF.

The chain is built from TRBV4-2 and TRBJ1-2; TCRdb gives TRBD1 as the D gene, but with no DNA this cannot be confirmed. The CDR3 runs 14 residues. Germline lookup yields CDR1 LGHNA and CDR2 YNFKEQ. CDR3: CASSHPGTDNGYTF.

This chain uses TRBV15 with TRBJ2-6. Per the germline V gene, CDR1 is LNHNV and CDR2 is YYDKDF (reference sequence). The CDR3 contains 20 residues. Here the CDR3 reads CATSRELWQGALSGANVLTF.

The chain recombines TRBV4-1 with TRBJ2-1; TCRdb picks TRBD1, but there is no DNA to check that call. Germline values: CDR1 MGHRA, CDR2 YSYEKL. The CDR3 sequence is 15 residues long. Here the CDR3 reads CASSGAGRGRIEQFF.

The chain is built from TRBV25-1 and TRBJ2-6; TCRdb picks TRBD1, but there is no DNA to check that call. Germline-derived CDR1 and CDR2 are MGHDK and SYGVNS. This CDR3 has 16 residues. Here the CDR3 reads CASSDSPRSGANVLTF.

The rearrangement uses TRBV5-1 and TRBJ2-3. The CDR3 consists of 15 residues. Germline V gene lookup returns CDR1 SGHRS and CDR2 YFSETQ. The CDR3 spells CASSLRETSTDTQYF.

This sequence joins TRBV18 and TRBJ1-2; TCRdb returns TRBD1, unconfirmable since there is no DNA. The CDR3 loop spans 15 amino acids. Germline loops: CDR1 KGHSH, CDR2 LQKENI. The CDR3 sequence is CASSRVDRQRYGYTF.

Considering frequency, this clonotype is medium-sized. The V gene is TRBV11-2, the J gene TRBJ2-3; TCRdb designates TRBD1, a call that cannot be tested without DNA. Germline-derived CDR1 and CDR2 are SGHAT and FQNNGV. This CDR3 spans 17 amino acids. CDR3 sequence: CASSHKTGGERTDTQYF.

This chain uses TRBV7-9 with TRBJ2-1; TCRdb indicates TRBD2, and absent DNA this call remains unverified. The CDR3 is made up of 13 amino acids. From germline, CDR1 is SEHNR and CDR2 FQNEAQ (reference sequence). CDR3 amino acids: CASSLGSGLGRLF.

This clonotype is labeled medium-sized based on frequency. This chain connects TRBV27 to TRBJ2-1; checking the TCRdb D call of TRBD2 is not possible without DNA. This CDR3 contains 15 residues. CDR1 is MNHEY, CDR2 SMNVEV, per germline (reference sequence). The CDR3 spells CASRIGLAGYNEQFF.

This chain joins TRBV6-1 and TRBJ2-6; TCRdb names TRBD1, which stays unverified in the absence of DNA. This CDR3 comprises 15 residues. Germline CDR1 reads MNHNS; CDR2 reads SASEGT. Here the CDR3 reads CASSRASVGANVLTF.